Below, 13 T cell receptor beta chains from the same sample are listed, as sequenced in a study of blood T cell repertoires in COVID-19. Clones were read by immunoSEQ multiplex PCR, and TCRdb kept only the in-frame ones, dropping some. This table has some 150,000 clones, roughly 85% appearing once. Source material: peripheral blood. These receptor sequences come from a man in his fifties with acute or convalescent COVID-19.

The rearrangement uses TRBV5-1 and TRBJ1-1, with D possibly matching TRBD1 (5 bases). The CDR3 extends over 14 amino acids. The germline CDR1 and CDR2 sequences are SGHRS and YFSETQ. Between the trimmed V and J ends, which lost 6 bases and 4 bases, there was a span of 16 bases. The CDR3 DNA is TGCGCCAGCACCCAGGACACTGTTCCCACTGAAGCTTTCTTT. This gives the protein CASTQDTVPTEAFF.

V is TRBV6-6 and J is TRBJ1-4; 7 positions match TRBD1. The germline V gene has CDR1 MNHNY and CDR2 SVGAGI (reference sequence). The CDR3 spans 15 residues. After removal of 1 base from V and 3 bases from J, the junction contained 2 bases not matched to a gene. The CDR3 sequence: CASSYLGQPNEKLFF. Here the CDR3 DNA reads TGTGCCAGCAGTTACTTGGGACAGCCTAATGAAAAACTGTTTTTT.

The J gene is TRBJ1-5, the V gene TRBV20-1; tentative D call: TRBD1 (5 bases). CDR3 size: 15 residues. Deletions cut 3 bases from V and 6 bases from J, with 18 bases between. CDR1 is DFQATT, CDR2 SNEGSKA, per germline (reference sequence). The CDR3 is CSASDPTGGVQPQHF. The DNA of the CDR3 is TGCAGTGCTAGTGACCCAACAGGAGGGGTTCAGCCCCAGCATTTT.

This clone was seen only once. V and J are TRBV5-1 and TRBJ1-4; maybe TRBD1 (6 bases). Trimming left V 3 bases short and J 7 bases short, with 16 bases between. The CDR3 covers 15 residues. CDR1 is SGHRS, CDR2 YFSETQ, per germline. Here the CDR3 reads CASSWGGQTSEKLFF. The CDR3, as DNA: TGCGCCAGCAGCTGGGGGGGCCAGACTTCTGAAAAACTGTTTTTT. The complete variable domain, with remaining parts taken from reference TRBV5-1 and TRBJ1-4, reads KAGVTQTPRYLIKTRGQQVTLSCSPISGHRSVSWYQQTPGQGLQFLFEYFSETQRNKGNFPGRFSGRQFSNSRSEMNVSTLELGDSALYLCASSWGGQTSEKLFFGSGTQLSVL.

This rearrangement joins TRBV4-2 to TRBJ2-7, with TRBD2 matching 7 bases. The germline gives CDR1 LGHNA, CDR2 YNFKEQ. The CDR3 extends over 14 amino acids. V trimming: 3 bases; J trimming: 3 bases; junction bases outside the gene matches: 5. The CDR3 loop reads CASSHNRGSYEQYF. DNA of the CDR3: TGTGCCAGCAGCCACAATCGCGGGAGCTACGAGCAGTACTTC.

Only a few counts were recorded for this clone. The genes are TRBV20-1 and TRBJ2-7, with 7 bases aligning to TRBD1. The germline gives CDR1 DFQATT, CDR2 SNEGSKA (reference sequence). V lost 3 bases to trimming and J lost 7 bases; unmatched junction nucleotides: 18. The CDR3 runs 16 residues. The CDR3 DNA is TGCAGTGCTAGTCAAAACAGGGGTCAGGCGAATGGGGAGCAGTACTTC. This encodes CSASQNRGQANGEQYF.

The gene calls are TRBV11-2 and TRBJ2-3; 10 nucleotides match TRBD2. The CDR3 is 15 residues long. The germline V gene has CDR1 SGHAT and CDR2 FQNNGV. The V gene end was trimmed by 4 bases and the J gene end by 4 bases; junction bases not matched to a gene: 5. The CDR3 region is CASSSQRGGADTQYF. The CDR3 nucleotides read TGTGCCAGCAGCTCCCAGCGGGGGGGGGCAGATACGCAGTATTTT.

The CDR3 sequence is CASSLASGGREKLFF. Here the CDR3 DNA reads TGTGCCAGCAGCTTGGCCTCGGGGGGCCGAGAAAAACTGTTTTTT. The genes are TRBV5-5 and TRBJ1-4; possibly TRBD1 for D (6 bases). Looked up from germline, CDR1 is SGHKS and CDR2 is YYEKEE (reference sequence). Trimming took off 0 bases at V and 8 bases at J, with 14 bases between the two ends. The CDR3 has 15 amino acids.

This rearrangement joins TRBV9 to TRBJ1-6; D might be TRBD1 (6 bases). The CDR3 contains 17 residues. Germline assignment: CDR1 SGDLS and CDR2 YYNGEE. V gave up 2 bases and J gave up 7 bases, with 19 bases separating them. CDR3 region: CASSVSSSGGKNSPLHF. The CDR3 coding sequence is TGTGCCAGCAGCGTGAGTAGTTCGGGGGGCAAGAATTCACCCCTCCACTTT.

J is TRBJ2-1 and V is TRBV19; tentatively, D is TRBD1 (5 bases). Trimming took 4 bases from V and 7 from J, leaving 14 bases between them. Per the germline V gene, CDR1 is LNHDA and CDR2 is SQIVND (reference sequence). The CDR3 covers 14 residues. DNA of the CDR3: TGTGCCAGTAGTAATCCTATGGGGCGTAATGAGCAGTTCTTC. This gives the protein CASSNPMGRNEQFF. Looking up the rest from reference TRBV19 and TRBJ2-1 gives the full variable domain: DGGITQSPKYLFRKEGQNVTLSCEQNLNHDAMYWYRQDPGQGLRLIYYSQIVNDFQKGDIAEGYSVSREKKESFPLTVTSAQKNPTAFYLCASSNPMGRNEQFFGPGTRLTVL.

The genes are TRBV19 and TRBJ2-1; D uncertain. This CDR3 region has 13 residues. Per germline, CDR1 LNHDA and CDR2 SQIVND (reference sequence). The V end was cut by 5 bases, the J end by 0 bases, with 5 bases between. DNA for the CDR3: TGTGCCAGTAGTGCGGACTCCTACAATGAGCAGTTCTTC. This translates into CASSADSYNEQFF.

The chain uses TRBV3-1 (or the pseudogene TRBV3-2) and TRBJ2-7, with TRBD1 matching 7 bases. J gave up 4 bases and V 3 bases, and 6 bases lay outside the gene matches. CDR1 and CDR2 (germline): LGHDT, YNNKEL (reference sequence). The CDR3 consists of 14 residues. The CDR3 sequence: CASSQRDSIYEQYF. The CDR3 region has the DNA TGTGCCAGCAGCCAGAGGGACAGTATTTACGAGCAGTACTTC.

This chain links TRBV7-6 with TRBJ2-1; 10 nucleotides agree with TRBD2. Trimming cost V 7 bases and J 4 bases; bases outside gene matches: 7. Germline V lookup: CDR1 SGHVS, CDR2 FNYEAQ. This CDR3 region has 15 residues. CDR3: CASTTIAGGYNEQFF. For the CDR3, the DNA is TGTGCCAGCACCACAATAGCGGGAGGATACAATGAGCAGTTCTTC.